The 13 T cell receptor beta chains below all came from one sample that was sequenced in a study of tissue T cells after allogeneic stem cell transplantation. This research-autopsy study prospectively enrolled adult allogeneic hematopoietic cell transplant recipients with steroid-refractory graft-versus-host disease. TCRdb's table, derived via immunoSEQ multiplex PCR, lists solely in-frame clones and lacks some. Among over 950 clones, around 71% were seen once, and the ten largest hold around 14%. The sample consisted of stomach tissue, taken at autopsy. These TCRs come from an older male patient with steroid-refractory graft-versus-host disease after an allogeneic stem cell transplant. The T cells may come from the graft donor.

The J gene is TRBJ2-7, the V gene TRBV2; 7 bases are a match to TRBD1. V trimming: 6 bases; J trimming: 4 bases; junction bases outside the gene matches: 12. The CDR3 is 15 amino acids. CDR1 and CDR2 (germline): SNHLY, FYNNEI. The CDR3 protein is CASRLGDSLFYEQYF. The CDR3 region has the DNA TGTGCCAGCAGACTCGGGGACAGCCTATTTTACGAGCAGTACTTC.

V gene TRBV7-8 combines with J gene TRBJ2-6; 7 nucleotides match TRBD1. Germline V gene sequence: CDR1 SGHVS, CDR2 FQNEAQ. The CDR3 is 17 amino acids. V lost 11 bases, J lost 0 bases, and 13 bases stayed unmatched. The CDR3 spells CACLPGTEISGANVLTF. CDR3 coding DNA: TGTGCCTGCCTCCCCGGGACAGAGATCTCTGGGGCCAACGTCCTGACTTTC.

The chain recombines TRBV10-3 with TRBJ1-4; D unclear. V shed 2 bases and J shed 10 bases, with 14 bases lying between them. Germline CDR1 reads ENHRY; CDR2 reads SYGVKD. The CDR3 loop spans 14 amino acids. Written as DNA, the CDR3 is TGTGCCATCAGTGAGAGCAATCCCCTACCAAAACTGTTTTTT. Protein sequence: CAISESNPLPKLFF.

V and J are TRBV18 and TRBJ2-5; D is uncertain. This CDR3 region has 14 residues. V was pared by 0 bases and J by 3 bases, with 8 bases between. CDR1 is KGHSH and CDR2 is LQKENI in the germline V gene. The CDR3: CASSPPGSEETQYF. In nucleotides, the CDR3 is TGTGCCAGCTCACCACCCGGGTCAGAAGAGACCCAGTACTTC.

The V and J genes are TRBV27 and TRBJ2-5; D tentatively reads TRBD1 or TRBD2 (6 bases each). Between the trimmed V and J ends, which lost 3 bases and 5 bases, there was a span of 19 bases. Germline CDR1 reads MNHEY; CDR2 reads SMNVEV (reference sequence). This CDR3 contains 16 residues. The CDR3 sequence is CASSFGSIGGYETQYF. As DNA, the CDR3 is TGTGCCAGCAGTTTCGGGTCTATAGGGGGGTATGAGACCCAGTACTTC.

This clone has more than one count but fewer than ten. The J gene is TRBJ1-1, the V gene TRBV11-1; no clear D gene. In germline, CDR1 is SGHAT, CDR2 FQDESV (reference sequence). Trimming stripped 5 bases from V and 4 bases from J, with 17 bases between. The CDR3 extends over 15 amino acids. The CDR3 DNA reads TGTGCCAGCAGCCCAAACAGTGGGGTTTCCACTGAAGCTTTCTTT. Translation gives CASSPNSGVSTEAFF.

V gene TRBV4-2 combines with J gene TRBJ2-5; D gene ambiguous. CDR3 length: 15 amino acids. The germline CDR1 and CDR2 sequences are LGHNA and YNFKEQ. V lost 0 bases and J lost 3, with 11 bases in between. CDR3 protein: CASSQDRAAKETQYF. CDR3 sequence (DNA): TGTGCCAGCAGCCAAGATAGGGCGGCTAAAGAGACCCAGTACTTC.

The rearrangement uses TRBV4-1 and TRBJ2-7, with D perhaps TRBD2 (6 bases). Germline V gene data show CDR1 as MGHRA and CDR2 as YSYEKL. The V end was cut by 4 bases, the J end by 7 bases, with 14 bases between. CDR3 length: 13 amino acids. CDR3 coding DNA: TGCGCCAGCAGCCCGCCGGGGACTGAAGAGCAGTACTTC. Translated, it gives CASSPPGTEEQYF.

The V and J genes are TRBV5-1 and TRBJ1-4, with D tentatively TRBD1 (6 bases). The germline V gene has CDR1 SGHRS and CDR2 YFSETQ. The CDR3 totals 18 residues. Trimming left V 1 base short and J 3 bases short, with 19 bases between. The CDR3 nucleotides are TGCGCCAGCAGCTTGTTTGGTCTGGGGCAGGGGTCTAATGAAAAACTGTTTTTT. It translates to CASSLFGLGQGSNEKLFF. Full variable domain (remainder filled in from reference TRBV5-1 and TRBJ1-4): KAGVTQTPRYLIKTRGQQVTLSCSPISGHRSVSWYQQTPGQGLQFLFEYFSETQRNKGNFPGRFSGRQFSNSRSEMNVSTLELGDSALYLCASSLFGLGQGSNEKLFFGSGTQLSVL.

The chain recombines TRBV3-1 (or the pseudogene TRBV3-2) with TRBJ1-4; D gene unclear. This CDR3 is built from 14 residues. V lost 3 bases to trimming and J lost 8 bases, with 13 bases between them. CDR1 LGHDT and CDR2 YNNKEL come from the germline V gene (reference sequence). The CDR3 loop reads CASSHGSSREKLFF. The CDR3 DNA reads TGTGCCAGCAGCCACGGTTCGTCGAGAGAAAAACTGTTTTTT.

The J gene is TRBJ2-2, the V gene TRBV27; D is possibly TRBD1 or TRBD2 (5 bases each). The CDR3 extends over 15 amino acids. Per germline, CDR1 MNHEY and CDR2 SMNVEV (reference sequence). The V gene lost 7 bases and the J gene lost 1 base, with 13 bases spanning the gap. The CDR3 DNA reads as TGTGCCAGCAATTCCCAGGGACGGAACACCGGGGAGCTGTTTTTT. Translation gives CASNSQGRNTGELFF.

The CDR3 DNA follows: TGTGCCAGCTCACCAGGGCAGGACTACGAGCAGTACTTC. Its protein product is CASSPGQDYEQYF. The rearrangement uses TRBV18 and TRBJ2-7; D call uncertain. Per germline, CDR1 KGHSH and CDR2 LQKENI. The CDR3 has 13 residues. The germline V and J ends were trimmed by 2 bases and 3 bases, with 8 bases remaining between them.

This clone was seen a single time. CDR3 loop: CASSLDVASIQYF. The CDR3 DNA reads TGTGCCAGCAGCTTAGACGTGGCAAGCATTCAGTACTTC. The V call is TRBV11-3, the J call TRBJ2-4; D not resolved. The V and J ends lost 0 bases and 9 bases respectively, with 9 bases between them. In germline, CDR1 is SGHNT, CDR2 YENEEA. There are 13 residues in the CDR3. Combining the CDR3 with reference TRBV11-3 and TRBJ2-4 gives the whole variable domain EAGVVQSPRYKIIEKKQPVAFWCNPISGHNTLYWYLQNLGQGPELLIRYENEEAVDDSQLPKDRFSAERLKGVDSTLKIQPAELGDSAVYLCASSLDVASIQYFGAGTRLSVL.